This TCR beta chain stems from a study of response to subunit inactivated influenza vaccine. Findings and limits, study-wide: That few new T cells are recruited by each seasonal influenza vaccination was the authors' suggestion.

In regard to this clonotype: Its antigen remains unknown.

TCRdb analysed the RT-PCR reads with MiXCR anew, one entry per CDR3 protein. Seen here are 290,000 or so distinct CDR3 sequences, approximately 20% observed once, and the top ten hold around 10%. The CDR3 extends over 11 amino acids. Germline CDR1 and CDR2: DFQATT and SNEGSKA (reference sequence). V lost 5 bases and J 7 bases, leaving 9 bases between the germline ends. The sequencing used PBMCs from blood, collected less than 22 months after vaccination. The source of this sequence is a man aged 50 to 69 who received an inactivated influenza vaccine. The chain carries TRBV20-1 and TRBJ1-5, with D unresolved. CDR3 loop: CSAALEQPQHF. CDR3 coding DNA: TGCAGTGCTGCCCTGGAACAGCCCCAGCATTTT.